A single sample is the source of the 23 T cell receptor beta chains below, sequenced in a study of regulatory T cells in long-lasting Graves disease (dated by TCRdb to the early 2020s). Library method: multiplex PCR. The data were produced on an Illumina HiSeq 4000. CDR3 regions were amplified by Arm-PCR with iRepertoire HTBI primers to construct TCR beta libraries. In-frame beta chains were kept once TCRdb had trimmed the public reads at Q25 with fastp and called clones with MiXCR. A single entry per CDR3 protein holds the most common genes and DNA from its merged rows. For this sample there are 450,000 to 600,000 distinct CDR3 sequences; roughly 14% appear just once. The leading ten clones occupy roughly 10% of the sample. The time point label, read with the paper, signifies: newly diagnosed GD, antithyroid drugs for less than 3 months. For both TCR sequencing and RNA sequencing, RNA was extracted from PBMCs in TRIzol.

The sample was also reused in another study, on T cells in Graves' hyperthyroidism and ophthalmopathy.

The sequencing here drew on peripheral blood mononuclear cells (PBMCs), taken at new diagnosis, from a patient treated with antithyroid drugs. These receptors all come from a man aged 25 to 40 with Graves disease. Donor details come from another sample of the same person, matched by shared clones.

The chain is built from TRBV10-1 and TRBJ2-3; D possibly matches TRBD1 or TRBD2 (5 bases each). This CDR3 spans 16 amino acids. Germline CDR1 is WNHNN and CDR2 is SYGVQD (reference sequence). V was cut by 7 bases and J by 1 base, with 18 bases left in between. Written as DNA, the CDR3 is TGCGCCAGCACCCTCGAGGGGCCACCGGGCACAGATACGCAGTATTTT. Translation gives CASTLEGPPGTDTQYF.

This clonotype was observed many times. The genes are TRBV9 and TRBJ2-3; D call uncertain. This CDR3 comprises 13 residues. The germline V gene has CDR1 SGDLS and CDR2 YYNGEE. V shed 2 bases and J shed 6 bases, with 10 bases lying between them. CDR3 in amino acids: CASSVELDDTQYF. The DNA for the CDR3 is TGTGCCAGCAGCGTCGAGCTAGACGATACGCAGTATTTT.

At least ten counts were recorded for this clonotype. J is TRBJ2-7 and V is TRBV2; 13 positions agree with TRBD2. The CDR3 loop spans 14 amino acids. From germline, CDR1 is SNHLY and CDR2 FYNNEI. V shed 6 bases, J shed 7 bases, and the junction held 6 bases outside the gene matches. CDR3 residues: CASRGTSGKEEQYF. The CDR3 DNA is TGTGCCAGCAGGGGGACTAGCGGGAAGGAAGAGCAGTACTTC.

This clonotype was recorded many times. The V call is TRBV29-1, the J call TRBJ2-2; D ambiguous. The CDR3 loop spans 15 amino acids. The V gene lost 3 bases and the J gene lost 0 bases, with 11 bases spanning the gap. CDR1 SQVTM and CDR2 ANQGSEA come from the germline V gene. Written as DNA, the CDR3 is TGCAGCGTTGAGGCAGGCGCCTCGAACACCGGGGAGCTGTTTTTT. This sequence encodes CSVEAGASNTGELFF.

This clonotype was picked up many times. This chain joins TRBV7-2 and TRBJ2-7, with TRBD2 matching 8 bases. CDR3 length equals 16 residues. Trimming cost V 1 base and J 5 bases; bases outside gene matches: 10. Germline V gene sequence: CDR1 SGHTA, CDR2 FQGNSA. Here the CDR3 DNA reads TGTGCCAGCAGCTTAGATTGGAGCGGGAGCAACCACGAGCAGTACTTC. It codes for CASSLDWSGSNHEQYF.

In DNA, the CDR3 is TGTGCCAGCAGCCAACGGGCCCACAGGGGCACCAATGAAAAACTGTTTTTT. Its translation: CASSQRAHRGTNEKLFF. The rearrangement joins TRBV7-2 to TRBJ1-4, with 7 bases lining up with TRBD1. CDR1 and CDR2 (germline): SGHTA, FQGNSA. The length of the CDR3 is 17 residues. Trimming took 5 bases from V and 5 from J; bases not matched to a gene: 14.

This clonotype was counted ten times or more. V gene TRBV13 combines with J gene TRBJ2-1; 14 nucleotides match TRBD2. Germline CDR1 reads PRHDT; CDR2 reads FYEKMQ (reference sequence). CDR3 length equals 16 residues. V was pared by 4 bases and J by 5 bases, with 4 bases of the junction left unmatched. The DNA for the CDR3 is TGTGCCAGCAGCTCCCCGGGACTAGCGGGGGACAATGAGCAGTTCTTC. Residues: CASSSPGLAGDNEQFF.

In this sample, this clonotype turned up a few times. This sequence joins TRBV5-1 and TRBJ2-7, with D uncertain. The CDR3 spans 15 residues. Per the germline V gene, CDR1 is SGHRS and CDR2 is YFSETQ. V was trimmed by 0 bases and J by 1 base, leaving 11 bases between them. CDR3 DNA sequence: TGCGCCAGCAGCTTGGCCCCCGACATTTCCTACGAGCAGTACTTC. Its protein is CASSLAPDISYEQYF.

The sample holds many counts of this clonotype. The chain recombines TRBV18 with TRBJ2-3; no clear D. V dropped 2 bases and J dropped 0 bases, with 9 bases sitting between them. Germline V gene lookup returns CDR1 KGHSH and CDR2 LQKENI. The CDR3 consists of 15 residues. The CDR3 spells CASSPTLGSTDTQYF. CDR3 DNA: TGTGCCAGCTCACCAACCCTCGGCAGCACAGATACGCAGTATTTT.

This clonotype was seen a handful of times. The chain uses TRBV19 and TRBJ2-7; TRBD2 matches at 9 bases. The CDR3 is made up of 15 amino acids. Germline V lookup: CDR1 LNHDA, CDR2 SQIVND (reference sequence). Trimming took 4 bases from V and 3 from J; bases not matched to a gene: 7. The CDR3 loop is CASSTGGAGGYEQYF. DNA of the CDR3: TGTGCCAGTAGTACCGGGGGAGCGGGAGGCTACGAGCAGTACTTC.

This clonotype was counted ten times or more. This chain joins TRBV20-1 and TRBJ2-7, with D perhaps TRBD1 (5 bases). In germline, CDR1 is DFQATT, CDR2 SNEGSKA (reference sequence). The CDR3 runs 15 residues. Trimming left V 3 bases short and J 6 bases short, with 21 bases between. CDR3 nucleotides: TGCAGTGCTAGTCCCCCGACAGAAGGGAAAGGCGAGCAGTACTTC. Translating it yields CSASPPTEGKGEQYF.

This clonotype was counted a few times. The chain links TRBV15 to TRBJ1-2, with TRBD1 as a possible D gene (6 bases). V was pared by 3 bases and J by 4 bases, with 18 bases between. This CDR3 has 16 residues. CDR1 and CDR2 (germline): LNHNV, YYDKDF (reference sequence). Here the CDR3 reads CATSRPREGHIYGYTF. In DNA, the CDR3 is TGTGCCACCAGCAGGCCTCGAGAGGGACACATCTATGGCTACACCTTC.

J is TRBJ2-1 and V is TRBV30, with 13 bases that match TRBD2. Germline V CDR1 and CDR2: GTSNPN, SVGIG (reference sequence). This CDR3 spans 13 amino acids. V was pared by 5 bases and J by 8 bases, with 3 bases of the junction left unmatched. CDR3 coding DNA: TGTGCCTGGGGTGGACTAGCGGGAGATGAGCAGTTCTTC. This encodes CAWGGLAGDEQFF.

The chain joins TRBV9 to TRBJ1-3, with unresolved D. The CDR3 contains 13 residues. V was trimmed by 0 bases and J by 4 bases, leaving 5 bases between them. CDR1 and CDR2 (germline): SGDLS, YYNGEE. The CDR3 region is CASSVGSGNTIYF. The CDR3 DNA follows: TGTGCCAGCAGCGTAGGGTCCGGAAACACCATATATTTT.

This clonotype came up many times. The chain combines TRBV12-5 with TRBJ1-5, with D maybe TRBD1 (5 bases). The CDR3 length is 18 residues. CDR1 LGHNT and CDR2 FRNRAP come from the germline V gene. Trimming removed 4 bases at V and 0 bases at J, with 19 bases between. CDR3 DNA sequence: TGTGCTAGTGGTTACCGAGGGGACGGTAGTGGTAGCAATCAGCCCCAGCATTTT. It encodes CASGYRGDGSGSNQPQHF. Supplemented by reference TRBV12-5 and TRBJ1-5, the full variable domain reads DARVTQTPRHKVTEMGQEVTMRCQPILGHNTVFWYRQTMMQGLELLAYFRNRAPLDDSGMPKDRFSAEMPDATLATLKIQPSEPRDSAVYFCASGYRGDGSGSNQPQHFGDGTRLSIL.

In this sample, this clonotype turned up many times. V usage is TRBV29-1 and J usage is TRBJ2-1, with a tentative D call TRBD2 (6 bases). CDR3 length: 11 residues. Germline loops: CDR1 SQVTM, CDR2 ANQGSEA. Trimming took 7 bases from V and 6 from J, leaving 10 bases between them. The CDR3 sequence is CSAGTLNEQFF. Written as DNA, the CDR3 is TGCAGCGCCGGGACTCTCAATGAGCAGTTCTTC.

The V and J genes are TRBV12-3 or TRBV12-4 and TRBJ2-1; maybe TRBD2 (5 bases). V gave up 5 bases and J gave up 2 bases, with 13 bases separating them. CDR3 length: 15 residues. The CDR3 coding sequence is TGTGCCAGCAGTAGTAGCGTTTTCACCTACAATGAGCAGTTCTTC. Residues: CASSSSVFTYNEQFF.

The table lists this clonotype with many counts. The chain uses TRBV20-1 and TRBJ1-1; no clear D. CDR1 and CDR2 from the germline V gene are DFQATT and SNEGSKA (reference sequence). V was shortened by 3 bases and J by 0 bases, with 8 bases between the two germline ends. The CDR3 totals 13 residues. CDR3 DNA sequence: TGCAGTGCTAGCGCCCAGTTGAACACTGAAGCTTTCTTT. It translates to CSASAQLNTEAFF.

This clonotype was picked up a small number of times. Being one base from a much bigger clone, this may be a read error. No conserved phenylalanine or tryptophan ends this CDR3, so it is likely a read error. The chain has TRBV20-1 and TRBJ2-7; 11 bases fit TRBD2. The junction had 5 bases not matched to a gene; V was cut back by 5 bases and J by 5 bases. The CDR3 is 13 amino acids. The germline CDR1 and CDR2 sequences are DFQATT and SNEGSKA (reference sequence). The CDR3 bases are TGCAGTGCTCCCTCGACTAGCGGGAACGAGCAGTACTCC. The encoded protein is CSAPSTSGNEQYS.

There are many counts of this clonotype. The chain has TRBV24-1 and TRBJ1-5; no clear D. This CDR3 spans 14 amino acids. The V and J ends lost 3 bases and 0 bases respectively, with 5 bases between them. Per the germline V gene, CDR1 is KGHDR and CDR2 is SFDVKD. CDR3 coding DNA: TGTGCCACCAGTGATACGCATAGCAATCAGCCCCAGCATTTT. The encoded protein is CATSDTHSNQPQHF.

This rearrangement joins TRBV19 to TRBJ2-7, with a weak D call TRBD2 (5 bases). V lost 0 bases to trimming and J lost 6 bases, with 9 bases between them. The CDR3 contains 13 residues. Germline CDR1 LNHDA, CDR2 SQIVND (reference sequence). The CDR3 region has the DNA TGTGCCAGTAGTATAGATCTTGAGGGCGAGCAGTACTTC. Protein sequence: CASSIDLEGEQYF.

This rearrangement joins TRBV29-1 to TRBJ1-2; no firm D call. V shed 7 bases and J shed 3 bases, with 21 bases lying between them. The germline CDR1 and CDR2 sequences are SQVTM and ANQGSEA. The CDR3 loop spans 15 amino acids. The CDR3 region has the DNA TGCAGCGCCGATCCCTCACCGGGTTATCACTATGGCTACACCTTC. This sequence encodes CSADPSPGYHYGYTF.

As regards this clonotype: An end of the junction differs from the germline gene, which may be a read error. This sequence joins TRBV3-1 and TRBJ2-7; the D is unclear. CDR1 and CDR2 (germline): LGHDT, YNNKEL (reference sequence). The CDR3 covers 14 residues. The DNA for the CDR3 is TGTACCAGCAGCCAAGATCCCCTAGTCCACGAGCAGTACTTC. This translates into CTSSQDPLVHEQYF.